This T cell receptor beta chain was documented in a study of blood T cell repertoires in COVID-19. Overall study context: T cells, B-cell-depleted T cells, or PBMCs provided the cDNA or gDNA that served as material.

Germline lookup yields CDR1 MNHNS and CDR2 SASEGT. V lost 4 bases, J lost 1 base, and 7 bases lay in between. The CDR3 extends over 13 amino acids. Authors' processing steps: Cell counts per sample came from amplifying reference gene primers. Only in-frame clones appear in the TCRdb table, and some are missing; sequencing was by immunoSEQ multiplex PCR. V, J and clone size are taken as reported in that table, and D and trimming were inferred from the DNA itself. The data contain 150,000 or so clones, about 86% of them singletons. Sequenced input: peripheral blood. This rearrangement joins TRBV6-1 to TRBJ1-1; TRBD1 is a possible D gene (5 bases). The sequence was obtained from a woman aged 55-70 years with acute or convalescent COVID-19. CDR3 nucleotide sequence: TGTGCCAGCAGTGTCCAGGGGAACACTGAAGCTTTCTTT. Translating gives CASSVQGNTEAFF.